This T cell receptor beta chain is from a study of cytomegalovirus exposure and HLA in healthy donors (dated by TCRdb to 2016 to 2017). Regarding the study in general: In an earlier analysis of approximately 640 of the donors, approximately 260 Gb of sequence data and some 120 million unique TCR beta sequences from roughly 180 million T cells were reported. An early release covering about 600 HLA-typed donors comprised 250 to 350 gigabases of sequencing data and around 80 million unique TCR sequences. Among the approximately 400 genotyped donors, about 85% belonged to the genetic ancestry cluster associated with self-reported Caucasian donors. The study aimed to test whether cataloging public T cell receptors could reveal signatures of past pathogen exposure. The T cell repertoires of some 670 subjects were profiled by immunosequencing and related to cytomegalovirus serostatus. A separate validation cohort of 90 to 150 different subjects was used in addition to the approximately 700-subject first cohort. To predict cytomegalovirus infection status, the study brought together high-throughput TCR immunosequencing, statistical association of individual TCRs with disease status, and machine learning. To study patterns of TCR occurrence, a later analysis re-analyzed previously published TCR beta repertoires from several hundred donors and added high-resolution HLA genotyping. The later analysis used no new phenotypic data to find candidate immune exposures, relying instead on TCR beta sequences and their occurrence across donors. An earlier analysis of 500 to 750 of the donors applied high-throughput TCR beta sequencing to assess whether each TCR beta V gene segment acted as functional or pseudogenic. Alongside the repertoire data, information on donor age, sex, ethnicity and CMV serostatus was compiled. Genome-wide SNP genotypes for about 55% of the 666 donors were used in a later genetic analysis, which treated that subset as a discovery cohort. Every discovery cohort repertoire had been produced on one sequencing platform. Class I and class II HLA loci were covered by the typing at four-digit resolution. Typing coverage varied by locus: about 629-640 donors for A, B, C, DRB1 and DQB1; approximately 500 for DQA1; 600 to 610 for DPA1; roughly 470 for DPB1. About five DR-DQ haplotypes were treated as single units for association and clustering because of strong linkage in the cohort. On average, roughly 250,000 unique TCR beta nucleotide sequences were sequenced per donor among 398 genotyped donors of the cohort, with roughly 20% of those sequences being non-productive.

Study-level results and caveats: A later genetic analysis reported fewer N-insertions in productive TCRs among donors in an Asian-associated ancestry cluster than the roughly 700-donor mean. It was suggested by the authors that the approach could potentially be generalized to other disease states and immunological phenotypes. Approximately 16 rarely observed V segments, including chromosome 9 orphons, were excluded from the earlier analysis of a few hundred of the donors because counts were too low. Specific HLA alleles were associated with about 17,000 TCR beta sequences at a false discovery rate of 0.05 in a later analysis. A few of the identified cytomegalovirus-associated TCR beta chains were confirmed in vitro to be specific for cytomegalovirus antigens. A further reported finding was that TCR beta sequences accurately predicted the HLA-A and HLA-B alleles for most subjects in the first cohort. Because some donors lacked HLA typing at each locus, the association tests relied only on the typed subset. Broadly in line with IMGT annotations, most TCR beta V segments showed up in productive rearrangements about 87% or about 30% of the time in an earlier analysis of several hundred of the donors. Linkage disequilibrium might explain the correlated functional status among segregating V segments, but an unknown experimental factor could not be excluded. Cytomegalovirus status was reported to be diagnosed by the classifier with high specificity and sensitivity in both the original and validation cohorts. According to a later analysis, parvovirus B19, influenza, CMV and Epstein-Barr virus appeared linked to several top co-occurrence clusters. A cluster of highly shared sequence variants was judged likely to represent a technical artifact of the sequencing pipeline. In a later analysis, the rate of TCR association differed among HLA loci, with DRB1 alleles having the most associated TCRs and HLA-C alleles having the fewest. Sequencing depth was assumed to be roughly uniform across donors in the presence/absence analyses, though that assumption may not hold. When HLA alleles, especially DR and DQ, strongly co-occurred, attributing TCR associations to individual alleles was difficult. In a later genetic analysis, a missense DCLRE1C variant was associated with V-gene and J-gene trimming of TCR beta chains, and the association was replicated in an independent cohort. In this cohort, only TCR beta chains were sequenced, and detectable features were limited by the absence of alpha or paired-chain data. Immune exposure information for the cohort was limited to CMV serostatus. A later analysis found that most CMV-associated TCR beta chains appeared HLA-restricted, with HLA associations seemingly driven largely by CMV exposure. Most TCR sequences were observed very rarely across donors, whereas some public TCRs were present in many individuals. Some IMGT-functional V segments, including TRBV6-2 and TRBV6-3, could not be told apart with the 87-base-pair reads, so those segments were excluded. A total of 150 to 200 TCR beta chains were listed by the study as associated with cytomegalovirus. Compared with equally common non-associated chains, HLA-associated TCR beta chains in a later analysis were more clonally expanded and had lower generation probabilities.

To note about this clone: The target of this receptor is not known. The sample holds no much larger clone one base away, and base qualities are not on file.

The cohort was made up of roughly 670 healthy bone marrow donors. At the time of sampling, every cohort member was nominally healthy, though immune exposures that went unrecorded were likely present. The donor tested CMV seropositive and was one of the 289 seropositive cohort members. Every donor gave a peripheral blood sample, and the peripheral blood mononuclear cells from that sample were used for TCR beta sequencing. Genomic DNA extraction from the blood cell samples was performed with the Qiagen DNeasy Blood Extraction Kit. The library was built by means of the immunoSEQ multiplex PCR assay. The multiplex PCR relied on a mix of 60 forward primers for TCR Vbeta segments and 13 reverse primers for TCR Jbeta segments. Amplification of the CDR3 region of rearranged TCR beta genes was performed with a multiplex PCR assay on genomic DNA. The amplified TCR beta libraries were sequenced on the Illumina HiSeq System as 87-base-pair reads. Concerning the study's data processing: A later analysis tallied 75 million to 95 million unique TCR beta chains across the 610 or so repertoires, and about 12 million of those chains were shared by two or more donors. Raw reads were error-corrected and collapsed into unique sequences by a nearest-neighbor algorithm in which closely related sequences were merged to remove PCR and sequencing errors. V, D and J gene segments were assigned by aligning CDR3 sequences to IMGT reference sequences. Each retained sequence needed at least a six-nucleotide match to both a V gene segment and a J gene segment. A rearrangement was called productive if the CDR3 had no stop codons and remained in frame with V and J, and every other rearrangement was called non-productive. Following IMGT convention, CDR3 was defined as the stretch from the second conserved V-encoded cysteine to the conserved J-encoded phenylalanine. Sequences without an unambiguous match to a single V gene segment were excluded from the earlier analysis of a few hundred of the donors. In an earlier analysis of roughly 500 of the donors, V segments were called functional above 56.7% productive rearrangements and were called segregating when the between-donor standard deviation exceeded 5%. A statistical classification framework was developed to diagnose cytomegalovirus status using the catalog of TCR beta chain sequences. In a later analysis, TCR nucleotide sequences were compared against IMGT/GENE-DB human TR gene sequences so that V and J genes could be assigned. A later analysis assigned CDR3 sequences and most-parsimonious VDJ recombination scenarios with the TCRdist pipeline. In a later analysis, each TCR beta chain was defined by its CDR3 amino acid sequence together with its V-gene family, and reads lacking a unique V-gene family were excluded. To address suspected cross-contamination and a sequencing artifact, a later analysis removed approximately 590 highly shared, low-generation-probability nucleotide sequences. For each public chain, a later analysis derived a clonal expansion index from normalized ranks of inferred template counts within each repertoire. Generation probabilities in a later analysis came from a VDJ recombination model fitted to out-of-frame rearrangements, and those results were checked against IGoR. A later analysis scored TCR-TCR, TCR-HLA and TCR-CMV co-occurrence with hypergeometric tests, applying a repertoire-size bias correction to TCR pairs. False discovery rates were estimated in a later analysis by permuting HLA or CMV assignments 20 times. In a later analysis, co-occurring TCRs were grouped using DBSCAN, with TCRdist sequence similarity added in when clustering inside HLA-allele-positive subsets. For co-occurrence clustering, repertoires with fewer than 30,000 or more than 120,000 public chains were excluded, along with roughly 5 repertoires with anomalous nucleotide sharing. TCRdb limited this immuneACCESS table to in-frame rearrangements with V and J called. A share of clones is missing; checked studies link under half to unresolved V genes, and the rest is unexplained. For V, J and clone size, that table is used; D and trimming come from the DNA. The sample records about 160,000 clones, around 80% of which are singletons. The ten largest account for approximately 6.8% of the sample.

The CDR3, from cysteine to phenylalanine, totals 22 residues. Solely the CDR3 DNA is kept, with 66 bases framed from the first base. The junction shows trimming of 7 bases on V and 3 bases on J, and the gene matches do not reach 26 bases of it. In the germline V gene, CDR1 corresponds to ENHRY and CDR2 to SYGVKD. The receptor was derived from a male donor in good health and CMV-seropositive. The rearranged segments are TRBV10-3 and TRBJ2-5; TRBD2 aligns with 13 central bases. What was sequenced was PBMCs. The CDR3 region reads CAINQGGLAIGLAGAAKETQYF. In nucleotides, the sequence is TGTGCCATCAATCAAGGGGGCCTGGCGATTGGACTAGCGGGAGCCGCAAAAGAGACCCAGTACTTC.